This T cell receptor beta chain was obtained from a study of cytomegalovirus exposure and HLA in healthy donors. Study outcomes and limitations: Most likely, a cluster of highly shared sequence variants arose as a sequencing artifact. A prior analysis recorded that most TCR beta V segments were productive about 90% or about 30% of the time. Reportedly, TCR beta sequences accurately predicted HLA-A and HLA-B alleles in most subjects.

From germline, CDR1 is SGHDT and CDR2 YYEEEE. The CDR3 covers 14 residues. The V end was cut by 6 bases, the J end by 0 bases, with 13 bases between. A remark on this clone: The target antigen is unknown.

This PCR relied on a set of 60 Vbeta primers and 13 Jbeta primers. The table came from immunoSEQ multiplex PCR; TCRdb's copy has only in-frame clones and leaves some out. The sample includes about 130,000 clones, about 80% of them seen just once. Sequences were obtained from PBMCs. The chain recombines TRBV5-6 with TRBJ2-7; D is unclear. The clonotype was recovered from a man aged 30 to 39 in good health and CMV-seronegative. The CDR3 is CASKLMLISYEQYF. CDR3 nucleotides: TGTGCCAGCAAGCTGATGCTGATCTCCTACGAGCAGTACTTC.